This TCR beta chain was recorded in a study of blood T cell repertoires in COVID-19. Methods used by the authors: It was from reference gene primer amplification that nucleated cell counts were estimated. Repertoires were generated with immunoSEQ multiplex PCR, while TCRdb's copy carries only in-frame clones and drops some. Clone size and V and J calls were adopted from that table, with D and trimming inferred from the DNA. The repertoire has roughly 350,000 clones, approximately 90% of them found once; the top ten carry about 3.9%. The CDR3 runs 14 residues. Germline CDR1 is MNHEY and CDR2 is SMNVEV (reference sequence). The ends were cut back, 2 bases at V and 4 bases at J, with 11 bases in the middle.

The sequencing input was peripheral blood. The source of this sequence is a woman in her forties or fifties with active or convalescent COVID-19. The chain recombines TRBV27 with TRBJ1-1; D uncertain. The chain's CDR3 is CASSLIPPGTEAFF. The CDR3 nucleotides read TGTGCCAGCAGTTTAATACCCCCCGGCACTGAAGCTTTCTTT.